The next 13 T cell receptor beta chains were all read from a single sample in a study of cytomegalovirus exposure and HLA in healthy donors. Amplification used 60 Vbeta primers and 13 Jbeta primers. The repertoire was sequenced with immunoSEQ multiplex PCR; TCRdb's copy has only in-frame clones and lacks some. The sample contains about 120,000 clones, around 81% of which appear only once. Sequenced sample: PBMCs. The receptors derive from a woman in her thirties in good health and CMV-seronegative.

This chain links TRBV5-5 with TRBJ2-1; TRBD2 matches at 12 bases. V was clipped by 3 bases and J by 9 bases; unmatched bases: 4. Germline CDR1 is SGHKS and CDR2 is YYEKEE (reference sequence). There are 14 residues in the CDR3. The CDR3 DNA reads TGTGCCAGCAGCTCTTCTAGCGGGAGGGGTGAGCAGTTCTTC. It is translated as CASSSSSGRGEQFF.

This chain connects TRBV7-9 to TRBJ2-7; 8 bases are shared with TRBD1. The germline gives CDR1 SEHNR, CDR2 FQNEAQ (reference sequence). The junction had 7 bases not matched to a gene; V was cut back by 4 bases and J by 8 bases. CDR3 length: 13 residues. Here the CDR3 DNA reads TGTGCCAGCAGCTCAACACAGGGGGAACAGCAGTACTTC. Its protein product is CASSSTQGEQQYF.

The rearrangement joins TRBV5-1 to TRBJ1-1; 7 positions agree with TRBD1. The germline gives CDR1 SGHRS, CDR2 YFSETQ. Germline trimming cut 7 bases from V and 1 base from J; bases unmatched to any gene: 13. The CDR3 loop spans 16 amino acids. The CDR3 region has the DNA TGCGCCAGCGAGTATTTACCAGGGGGAGCGAACACTGAAGCTTTCTTT. Its protein product is CASEYLPGGANTEAFF.

The chain couples TRBV19 to TRBJ1-5; TRBD1 might be the D (6 bases). Germline CDR1 reads LNHDA; CDR2 reads SQIVND (reference sequence). The CDR3 is 18 residues long. The V gene lost 6 bases and the J gene lost 0 bases, with 21 bases spanning the gap. CDR3 sequence reads: CASSLPLGRGSSNQPQHF. The CDR3 nucleotides are TGTGCCAGTAGCTTGCCCCTCGGCAGGGGTAGTAGCAATCAGCCCCAGCATTTT.

The chain joins TRBV30 to TRBJ1-6; 9 bases map to TRBD1. There are 18 residues in the CDR3. Per germline, CDR1 GTSNPN and CDR2 SVGIG (reference sequence). V shed 0 bases and J 1 base; nucleotides not matched to a gene: 7. CDR3 nucleotides: TGTGCCTGGAGTGTACGTGGGACAGGGTCATCCTATAATTCACCCCTCCACTTT. Encoded protein: CAWSVRGTGSSYNSPLHF.

The genes are TRBV6-5 and TRBJ2-1; 10 bases line up with TRBD2. The V and J ends lost 7 bases and 7 bases, in that order; junction bases with no gene match: 10. The germline V gene encodes CDR1 MNHEY and CDR2 SVGAGI. The CDR3 contains 15 residues. The CDR3 sequence: CASKPGAGGGNEQFF. CDR3 DNA sequence: TGTGCCAGCAAACCCGGAGCGGGAGGGGGGAATGAGCAGTTCTTC.

The chain carries TRBV30 and TRBJ2-7, with 8 bases lining up with TRBD1. V shed 0 bases and J 8 bases; nucleotides not matched to a gene: 3. This CDR3 comprises 12 residues. Germline V gives CDR1 GTSNPN, CDR2 SVGIG (reference sequence). Written as DNA, the CDR3 is TGTGCCTGGAGTGTACAGGGGGAGAAGCAGTACTTC. Its protein product is CAWSVQGEKQYF.

V usage is TRBV27 and J usage is TRBJ1-1; TRBD1 matches 8 bases. Germline CDR1 reads MNHEY; CDR2 reads SMNVEV (reference sequence). With V trimmed by 0 bases and J by 1 base, 4 bases remained unmatched. The length of the CDR3 is 16 residues. CDR3 sequence (DNA): TGTGCCAGCAGTTTATCGTTCCAGGGGGCGAACACTGAAGCTTTCTTT. This translates into CASSLSFQGANTEAFF.

The chain couples TRBV19 to TRBJ2-7; 10 bases are a match to TRBD1. With 6 bases clipped from V and 5 bases from J, the junction kept 4 bases outside the gene matches. The CDR3 has 13 amino acids. Germline V gene sequence: CDR1 LNHDA, CDR2 SQIVND (reference sequence). The CDR3 loop is CASRPGQGNEQYF. CDR3 DNA sequence: TGTGCCAGTAGACCGGGACAGGGGAACGAGCAGTACTTC.

V and J are TRBV18 and TRBJ2-5; D is unresolved. The V gene's germline CDR1 is KGHSH and CDR2 LQKENI. Trimming stripped 3 bases from V and 4 bases from J, with 15 bases between. This CDR3 has 15 residues. CDR3 protein: CASSPTEYPRETQYF. CDR3 nucleotides: TGTGCCAGCTCACCTACAGAGTATCCTCGAGAGACCCAGTACTTC.

The chain carries TRBV7-6 and TRBJ2-3; TRBD2 agrees at 7 bases. The CDR3 length is 18 residues. With V trimmed by 1 base and J by 2 bases, 12 bases remained unmatched. Germline V gene lookup returns CDR1 SGHVS and CDR2 FNYEAQ. The CDR3 loop reads CASSLVGTSETDTDTQYF. In nucleotides, the CDR3 is TGTGCCAGCAGCTTAGTTGGCACTAGCGAGACTGACACAGATACGCAGTATTTT.

This chain joins TRBV2 and TRBJ2-5; D is possibly TRBD1 (5 bases). The V and J ends lost 6 bases and 5 bases respectively, with 10 bases between them. The CDR3 is 12 residues long. In germline, CDR1 is SNHLY, CDR2 FYNNEI. For the CDR3, the DNA is TGTGCCAGCAGGGGCCAGGGCGAGACCCAGTACTTC. The encoded protein is CASRGQGETQYF.

The chain joins TRBV4-1 to TRBJ2-1; D ambiguous. The V and J ends lost 1 base and 6 bases respectively, with 10 bases between them. This CDR3 comprises 14 residues. In germline, CDR1 is MGHRA, CDR2 YSYEKL. CDR3 nucleotide sequence: TGCGCCAGCAGCCAAGTGGGCCCGACCAATGAGCAGTTCTTC. Translated, it gives CASSQVGPTNEQFF.